A selection of T cell receptor beta chains follows, all from one sample in a study of blood T cell repertoires in COVID-19. The method was immunoSEQ multiplex PCR; TCRdb's version includes in-frame clones alone and lacks a portion of them. The sample consists of approximately 280,000 clones, approximately 86% of them appearing once. Sequencing was carried out using peripheral blood. The receptors stem from a man in his late teens or twenties with active or convalescent COVID-19. CDR3s include the opening cysteine and the closing phenylalanine or tryptophan. Each record gives: J gene, D gene, clone size, V gene, CDR3 protein, CDR3 DNA. The D gene is left open where the match is weak. Size values are once, few and many counts, or a class for expanded clones, and some rows have none.

TRBJ2-2 TRBD1 NA TRBV19 CAATGRTGELFF TGTGCCGCGACAGGGCGCACCGGGGAGCTGTTTTTT
TRBJ2-3 TRBD1 NA TRBV18 CASSPGTGRSEAQYF TGTGCCAGCTCACCCGGGACAGGGCGGAGTGAAGCGCAGTATTTT
TRBJ2-1 TRBD2 NA TRBV7-8 CASSVNRDYSYNEQFF TGTGCCAGCAGCGTCAACCGGGACTACTCCTACAATGAGCAGTTCTTC
TRBJ2-7 NA NA TRBV5-6 CASSSGLSREQYF TGTGCCAGCAGCTCTGGACTGAGCCGCGAGCAGTACTTC
TRBJ2-2 TRBD2 NA TRBV7-8 CASRLAGNTGELFF TGTGCCAGCAGACTAGCGGGGAACACCGGGGAGCTGTTTTTT
TRBJ1-6 NA NA TRBV3-1/TRBV3-2 CASSPSPGSSYNSPLHF TGTGCCAGCAGCCCTTCTCCGGGATCCTCCTATAATTCACCCCTCCACTTT
TRBJ1-1 TRBD1 NA TRBV19 CASSTRDRAEAFF TGTGCCAGTAGTACCCGGGACAGGGCCGAAGCTTTCTTT
TRBJ1-6 NA NA TRBV5-6 CASSFGQTLHF TGTGCCAGCAGCTTCGGACAAACCCTCCACTTT
TRBJ1-6 TRBD1 NA TRBV19 CASKDRGEVLDYNSPLHF TGTGCCAGTAAGGACAGGGGTGAGGTCCTCGACTATAATTCACCCCTCCACTTT
TRBJ2-1 TRBD2 NA TRBV9 CASSVTSGDVYEQFF TGTGCCAGCAGCGTGACTAGCGGGGATGTGTATGAGCAGTTCTTC
TRBJ2-1 TRBD2 NA TRBV11-2 CASSFTFLTSGVNEQFF TGTGCCAGCAGCTTTACGTTTTTGACTAGCGGGGTGAATGAGCAGTTCTTC
TRBJ2-1 NA NA TRBV4-1 CASSQESGGYNEQFF TGCGCCAGCAGCCAAGAGTCAGGGGGGTACAATGAGCAGTTCTTC
TRBJ2-5 NA NA TRBV9 CASSVGIEGRRIQETQYF TGTGCCAGCAGCGTAGGTATCGAAGGGAGGCGGATACAAGAGACCCAGTACTTC
TRBJ2-1 TRBD2 NA TRBV15 CATSRLPSGGNYNEQFF TGTGCCACCAGCAGACTTCCTAGCGGGGGGAATTACAATGAGCAGTTCTTC
TRBJ1-1 NA NA TRBV3-1/TRBV3-2 CASSQGGRYTEAFF TGTGCCAGCAGCCAAGGAGGGCGGTACACTGAAGCTTTCTTT
TRBJ1-3 NA NA TRBV9 CASSVAEPGNTIYF TGTGCCAGCAGCGTCGCCGAGCCTGGAAACACCATATATTTT
TRBJ2-7 NA NA TRBV12-5 CASALTGSYEQYF TGTGCTAGTGCCCTCACAGGCTCCTACGAGCAGTACTTC
TRBJ1-1 NA NA TRBV5-1 CASSSVSGNTEAFF TGCGCCAGCAGCTCGGTTTCAGGGAACACTGAAGCTTTCTTT
TRBJ2-7 NA NA TRBV14 CASSQVLTREQYF TGTGCCAGCAGCCAAGTTCTTACTAGGGAGCAGTACTTC
TRBJ2-7 NA NA TRBV4-1 CASSPQTSWASGQYF TGCGCCAGCAGCCCCCAAACTAGCTGGGCCTCCGGGCAGTACTTC
TRBJ1-4 TRBD1 once TRBV23-1 CASSQGTAMWKLFF TGCGCCAGCAGTCAGGGGACAGCGATGTGGAAACTGTTTTTT
TRBJ2-1 NA NA TRBV7-6 CASSLPGVYSYNEQFF TGTGCCAGCAGCCTACCCGGGGTTTACTCCTACAATGAGCAGTTCTTC
TRBJ1-1 NA NA TRBV20-1 CSASPGMNTEAFF TGCAGTGCTAGTCCAGGGATGAACACTGAAGCTTTCTTT
TRBJ2-1 NA NA TRBV5-1 CASSQGPSSYNEQFF TGCGCCAGCAGCCAGGGTCCTTCCTCGTACAATGAGCAGTTCTTC
TRBJ2-1 TRBD2 NA TRBV4-3 CASSREGLHNEQFF TGCGCCAGCAGCCGGGAGGGACTTCACAATGAGCAGTTCTTC
TRBJ2-3 NA NA TRBV7-9 CASSRTQGVKTDTQYF TGTGCCAGCAGTCGTACACAGGGCGTGAAGACAGATACGCAGTATTTT
TRBJ1-1 NA NA TRBV19 CASSAGSNTEAFF TGTGCCAGTAGTGCCGGTTCGAACACTGAAGCTTTCTTT
TRBJ2-3 NA NA TRBV19 CASSMDGVWGQGTDTQYF TGTGCCAGTAGTATGGACGGGGTCTGGGGACAAGGCACAGATACGCAGTATTTT
TRBJ2-7 NA once TRBV7-9 CASSLPNGLYEQYF TGTGCCAGCAGTTTACCTAATGGACTGTACGAGCAGTACTTC
TRBJ2-3 TRBD2 NA TRBV27 CASSLFAGGPGDTQYF TGTGCCAGCAGTTTATTCGCGGGGGGGCCTGGGGATACGCAGTATTTT
TRBJ1-1 NA NA TRBV7-2 CASSARRQVNTEAFF TGTGCCAGCAGCGCGCGCCGACAGGTAAACACTGAAGCTTTCTTT
TRBJ1-4 TRBD1 NA TRBV4-1 CASSQADRESEKLFF TGCGCCAGCAGCCAAGCCGACAGGGAAAGTGAAAAACTGTTTTTT
TRBJ1-3 NA NA TRBV6-5 CASSYRGYSGNTIYF TGTGCCAGCAGTTACAGGGGATACTCTGGAAACACCATATATTTT
TRBJ1-1 NA NA TRBV6-1 CASSEGTGIGTEAFF TGTGCCAGCAGTGAAGGCACGGGAATAGGCACTGAAGCTTTCTTT
TRBJ1-6 TRBD1 NA TRBV27 CASRPGQGNSPLHF TGTGCCAGCAGGCCGGGACAGGGGAATTCACCCCTCCACTTT
TRBJ1-2 NA NA TRBV7-9 CASSLSNRLLNYGYTF TGTGCCAGCAGCTTATCGAACAGGCTCCTTAACTATGGCTACACCTTC
TRBJ1-4 NA NA TRBV6-6 CASSQQSNEKLFF TGTGCCAGCAGCCAACAATCGAATGAAAAACTGTTTTTT
TRBJ2-7 NA NA TRBV7-9 CASSLGGDPYEQYF TGTGCCAGCAGCTTAGGGGGGGACCCTTACGAGCAGTACTTC
TRBJ2-3 NA NA TRBV5-1 CASSSLRDTQYF TGCGCCAGCAGCTCTCTGAGGGATACGCAGTATTTT
TRBJ1-5 NA NA TRBV19 CATKSRGGDQPQHF TGTGCCACCAAGTCGCGGGGTGGAGATCAGCCCCAGCATTTT
TRBJ1-5 NA NA TRBV2 CASSSDSNQPQHF TGTGCCAGCAGTTCAGATAGCAATCAGCCCCAGCATTTT
TRBJ1-2 NA NA TRBV4-3 CASSQGGGYGYTF TGCGCCAGCAGCCAGGGAGGAGGATATGGCTACACCTTC
TRBJ2-5 NA NA TRBV21-1 CASSRAGQGARETQYF TGTGCCAGCAGCAGGGCCGGACAGGGGGCGAGGGAGACCCAGTACTTC
TRBJ1-6 TRBD1 NA TRBV9 CASSVDVGTVWSPLHF TGTGCCAGCAGCGTAGATGTAGGGACAGTTTGGTCACCCCTCCACTTT
TRBJ2-7 NA NA TRBV5-5 CASSLGDYEQYF TGTGCCAGCAGCTTAGGGGACTACGAGCAGTACTTC